This T cell receptor (beta chain) is from a study of T cell repertoires in cytomegalovirus infection. Study-level findings and limits: There were HLA-C-restricted CMV-specific TCR beta clonotypes dominating the ex vivo response.

Germline CDR1 and CDR2: SQVTM and ANQGSEA. V lost 1 base, J lost 3 bases, and 6 bases lay in between. This CDR3 is 13 amino acids long. TCRdb processed the reads anew with MiXCR; each CDR3 protein has one entry. The sample holds hundreds of thousands of distinct CDR3 sequences, approximately 31% seen once. With regard to this clonotype: Its antigen is not known.

J is TRBJ2-2 and V is TRBV29-1; D may be TRBD1 (6 bases). The sample comprised PBMCs. The receptor was isolated from a human donor in good health (CMV status not recorded). Some clones in this sample may be carry-over from other donors' samples. CDR3 sequence: CSVEGQDTGELFF. CDR3 DNA sequence: TGCAGCGTTGAAGGACAGGACACCGGGGAGCTGTTTTTT.